At least ten counts were recorded for the clone carrying this T cell receptor (beta chain). The sample originates from a study of regulatory T cells in long-lasting Graves disease. CDR3-region Arm-PCR and iRepertoire HTBI primers produced the TCR beta libraries. Using its own MiXCR run on the multiplex PCR reads, TCRdb lists one record per CDR3 protein. Of 530,000 or so distinct CDR3 sequences listed, about 14% are singletons. Germline V lookup: CDR1 SQVTM, CDR2 ANQGSEA. V shed 4 bases and J shed 6 bases, with 10 bases lying between them. This CDR3 region has 11 residues. Time point denoted: newly diagnosed GD, antithyroid drugs for less than 3 months. With RNA extracted from PBMCs as input, the TCR library was made. Another study also made use of these data, one on T cells in Graves' hyperthyroidism and ophthalmopathy.

Sequencing used peripheral blood mononuclear cells (PBMCs), obtained at new diagnosis, from a patient treated with antithyroid drugs. This receptor was taken from a young man with Graves disease. This chain connects TRBV29-1 to TRBJ2-7; TRBD1 or TRBD2 may be the D gene (6 bases each). This CDR3 is CSVVGGGEQYF. As DNA, the CDR3 is TGCAGCGTTGTTGGAGGGGGCGAGCAGTACTTC.